This T cell receptor (beta chain) stems from a study of blood T cell repertoires in COVID-19. Study summary: Whether acute or convalescent, the COVID-19 samples came from the United States, Italy and Spain. Nucleic acid was either cDNA or gDNA, and it came from T cells, B-cell-depleted T cells, or PBMCs.

As originally analysed: Nucleated cell counts were estimated from reference gene primer amplification. Only in-frame clones appear in the TCRdb table, and some are missing; sequencing was by immunoSEQ multiplex PCR. V and J calls and clone size are as listed in that table; D and trimming were resolved from the DNA. The table shows about 49,000 clones, with about 85% occurring only once. The CDR3 length is 14 residues. The J segment lost 6 bases and the V segment lost 7 bases, leaving 2 bases of the junction unmatched. Germline lookup yields CDR1 MNHEY and CDR2 SVGAGI. The V and J genes are TRBV6-5 and TRBJ1-6, with 11 positions matching TRBD1. Sample: peripheral blood. The clonotype was recovered from a human donor in a cohort sampled during active COVID-19. The CDR3 bases are TGTGCCAGCATGGGGACAGGGGGTAATTCACCCCTCCACTTT. It yields the protein CASMGTGGNSPLHF.